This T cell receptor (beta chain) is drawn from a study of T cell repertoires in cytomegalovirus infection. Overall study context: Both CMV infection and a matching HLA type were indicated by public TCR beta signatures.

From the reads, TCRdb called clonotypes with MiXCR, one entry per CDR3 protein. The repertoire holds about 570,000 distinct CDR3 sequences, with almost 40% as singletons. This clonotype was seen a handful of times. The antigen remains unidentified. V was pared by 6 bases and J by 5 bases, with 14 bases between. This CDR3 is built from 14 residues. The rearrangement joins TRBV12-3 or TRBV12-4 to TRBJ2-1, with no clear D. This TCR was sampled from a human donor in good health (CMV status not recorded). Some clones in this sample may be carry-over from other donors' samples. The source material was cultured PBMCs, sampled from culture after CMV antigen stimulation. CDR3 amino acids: CASSLPLRDNEQFF. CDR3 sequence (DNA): TGTGCCAGCAGCCTCCCACTAAGGGACAATGAGCAGTTCTTC.